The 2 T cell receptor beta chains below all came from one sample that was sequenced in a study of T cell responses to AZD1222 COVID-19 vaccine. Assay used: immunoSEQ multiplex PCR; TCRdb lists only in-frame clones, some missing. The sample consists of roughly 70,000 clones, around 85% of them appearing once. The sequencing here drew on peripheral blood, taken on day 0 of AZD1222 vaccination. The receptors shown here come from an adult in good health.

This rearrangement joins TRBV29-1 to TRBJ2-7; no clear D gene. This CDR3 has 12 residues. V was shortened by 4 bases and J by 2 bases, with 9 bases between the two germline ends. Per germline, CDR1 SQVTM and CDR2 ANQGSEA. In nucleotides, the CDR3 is TGCAGCGTTGTCGCAGGACCCTACGAGCAGTACTTC. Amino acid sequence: CSVVAGPYEQYF.

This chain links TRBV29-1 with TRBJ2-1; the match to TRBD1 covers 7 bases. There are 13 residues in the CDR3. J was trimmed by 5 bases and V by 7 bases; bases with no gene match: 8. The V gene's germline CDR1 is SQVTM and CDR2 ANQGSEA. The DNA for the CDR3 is TGCAGCGCCGGGACAGCAGCACACAATGAGCAGTTCTTC. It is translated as CSAGTAAHNEQFF.